This TCR beta chain was found in a study of shared clonotypes between healthy human individuals (TCRdb year 2020). General notes on the study: A few men and a couple of women, aged 18 to 49 years, made up the cohort. For each donor, CD4 naive and CD4 memory were each run on three plates, CD8 naive on two plates, and CD8 memory on one plate. To estimate repertoire size and how much clonotype sharing occurs between individuals, the study deeply sequenced the blood TCR repertoires of roughly 5 healthy adults. To increase sequencing depth and limit assay-specific biases, different laboratories used diverse techniques to prepare libraries and sequence TCR repertoires. Each donor's leukapheresis produced roughly between about 0.9 and 9.5 billion PBMCs.

Concerning this clone: There is no known antigen for this receptor. Per-base quality was not reported, and no clone a single base away is much larger than it.

TCR CDR3 regions were amplified from genomic DNA by multiplex PCR using the deep immunoSEQ assay. Extracted genomic DNA from each cell subset was distributed evenly across all wells of several immunoSEQ 96-well plates, and each plate was treated as a replicate. For sorted subsets, 150 to 250 ng genomic DNA, equal to tens of thousands of T cell genomes, was loaded into each replicate PCR. The purified libraries were quantified using a Qubit 3.0 fluorometer, sized with a Bioanalyzer 2100, and then quantified again using the KAPA Library Quantification kit. Every immunoSEQ 96-well plate was sequenced on a separate single-read 150-cycle Illumina NextSeq 550 flow cell. Under the source paper's analysis protocol: Because the immunoSEQ output held only junctional sequences and lacked quality scores, the filtering could not match the filtering applied to full-length reads. To assign V/J genes and CDR3, sequences were annotated against IMGT germline references using PyIR, a Python wrapper for IgBLAST v1.9. Reads were filtered out if the reads had weak V/J assignments (E-value above 1e-6), no CDR3, stop codons, out-of-frame junctions, or ambiguous translated residues. V3J clonotypes were defined by identical inferred V gene, J gene, and CDR3 amino acid sequence. The percentage overlap between two repertoires was calculated by dividing the number of shared unique clonotypes by the size of the smaller repertoire. Repertoire richness was assessed with RTK rarefaction, the Chao1 estimator, and Recon v2.1 estimates of unobserved clonotypes. For all TCRbeta clonotypes obtained by the gDNA method from several donors, generation probabilities were computed with OLGA. TCRdb limited this immuneACCESS table to in-frame rearrangements with V and J called. A share of clones is missing; checked studies link under half to unresolved V genes, and the rest is unexplained. The V and J calls and clone size are taken from that table; D and trimming were inferred from the DNA. The sample records 1,500,000 or so clones, more than 95% of which are singletons. Roughly 1.2% of the sample is held by the ten biggest clonotypes.

Donors were healthy HIV-negative adults with no recently reported acute infections or vaccinations. All donors were Caucasian adults living in Nashville, Tennessee, USA. CD4+ T cells were enriched by magnetic negative selection; naive cells were then positively selected on CD45RA, and the negative fraction formed the memory subset. Blood was obtained by leukapheresis, after which PBMCs were separated by Ficoll-Histopaque density gradient centrifugation and cryopreserved in liquid nitrogen vapor phase. Analytical flow cytometry was used to check the purity and quantity of each magnetically sorted T cell population. Genomic DNA was isolated from each sorted fraction and quantified by UV absorbance on a Nanodrop 2000c. The trim is 0 bases for V and 2 bases for J, with a gap of 21 bases between the germline ends. CDR1 and CDR2 are drawn from the germline V gene: MDHEN, SYDVKM. Including cysteine and phenylalanine, the CDR3 has 19 amino acids. Only the CDR3 portion is preserved as DNA: 57 bases, with reading frame beginning at the first base.

The study at large found these results: Rarefaction of sorted-subset datasets indicated incomplete sequencing despite the large sequencing depth. Sampling was restricted to blood, and TCR repertoires in tissue are likely to differ from TCR repertoires in blood. When a handful of donors were compared, the shared fraction of clonotypes was roughly 5% for naive CD4, over 3% for naive CD8, 2.3% for memory CD4, and 0.3% to 0.5% for memory CD8. The genetic and exposure-history diversity represented was limited by the small number of donors. Compared with non-shared clonotypes, the clonotypes found in all four sorted-subset donors had higher generation probabilities. Pairwise subsampling indicated that sequencing depth was expected to affect the degree of clonotype sharing among donors. Larger estimated clonotype richness was generally found for naive subsets than for memory subsets.

The TCR originated in a man aged 30 to 45 in good health. This receptor chain uses TRBV28 and TRBJ2-3, and the D gene may be TRBD2, 6 bases matching. Specimen: naive CD4+ T cells sorted from blood. The sample's cell subset or site label, decoded: CD45RA+ positively selected. The CDR3 reads CASSLWALSGRTNTDTQYF. At the DNA level, the sequence is TGTGCCAGCAGTTTATGGGCATTATCCGGACGGACTAACACAGATACGCAGTATTTT.